This T cell receptor beta chain was sequenced during a study of radiation and T cells in renal cell carcinoma. Assay: immunoSEQ multiplex PCR; the TCRdb copy retains only in-frame clones and omits some. The sample lists tens of thousands of clones, roughly four fifths occurring once. Documented time point: baseline pretreatment blood. Treatment specified: 15 Gy SBRT to primary tumor, nephrectomy 4 weeks later. The sample here was blood, taken from a patient whose treatment included radiotherapy and nephrectomy. This clonotype was sampled from a man aged 60 to 69 with renal cell carcinoma.

CDR3 DNA: TGCGCCAGCAGCTTGGTGGGACAGGGGGGAAACACCATATATTTT. Residues: CASSLVGQGGNTIYF. The V call is TRBV5-1, the J call TRBJ1-3; 10 bases match TRBD1. The CDR3 contains 15 residues. The germline CDR1 and CDR2 sequences are SGHRS and YFSETQ. Germline trimming cut 0 bases from V and 4 bases from J; bases unmatched to any gene: 1.